This T cell receptor (beta chain) is from a study of cytomegalovirus exposure and HLA in healthy donors. The study, taken as a whole, reports: Rarity characterized most TCR sequences, yet some public TCRs appeared in many donors.

Amplification used 60 Vbeta primers and 13 Jbeta primers. TCRdb's table, derived via immunoSEQ multiplex PCR, lists solely in-frame clones and lacks some. Of 75,000 to 95,000 clones listed, around 85% are singletons. The CDR3 has 16 amino acids. The germline CDR1 and CDR2 sequences are MNHNY and SVGAGI (reference sequence). Between the trimmed V and J ends, which lost 7 bases and 3 bases, there was a span of 19 bases. In the case of this clone: Its target is unknown.

The receptor's source is a man younger than 35 in good health and CMV-seronegative. The chain combines TRBV6-6 with TRBJ1-5; weak D call: TRBD1 (5 bases). Sequences were obtained from PBMCs. The CDR3, as DNA: TGTGCCAGCATCGGTATGGGGGGTGCTGACAATCAGCCCCAGCATTTT. It encodes CASIGMGGADNQPQHF.